Below, one TCR beta chain is given with its context. The target antigen is unknown. The method was immunoSEQ multiplex PCR; TCRdb's version includes in-frame clones alone and lacks a portion of them. This sample carries approximately 15,000 clones, around 36% of them seen once, and the ten largest clones take 39%. The sample belongs to a study of neoadjuvant anti-PD-1 for oral cavity cancer. Study details: Around day 43, patients without progression received a fourth nivolumab dose before surgery. Study-level points and caveats: With a few patients per group, TCR findings need larger cohorts.

Time point meaning: after neoadjuvant nivolumab, at surgical resection. Patients were newly diagnosed with stage II-IVA oral cavity squamous cell carcinoma without prior systemic or radiation treatment. Cohort: HPV-negative, locally advanced oral cavity squamous cell carcinoma patients. Trimming took 7 bases from V and 0 from J, leaving 7 bases between them. Germline CDR1 reads MNHNS; CDR2 reads SASEGT. The CDR3 covers 13 residues. This clonotype was sampled from a person aged 40-85 years with oral cavity squamous cell carcinoma. Sequences were derived from tumor tissue, sampled after nivolumab (anti-PD-1) treatment. The chain links TRBV6-1 to TRBJ1-3; D is ambiguous. The chain's CDR3 is CASKGFSGNTIYF. CDR3 bases: TGTGCCAGCAAGGGATTCTCTGGAAACACCATATATTTT.